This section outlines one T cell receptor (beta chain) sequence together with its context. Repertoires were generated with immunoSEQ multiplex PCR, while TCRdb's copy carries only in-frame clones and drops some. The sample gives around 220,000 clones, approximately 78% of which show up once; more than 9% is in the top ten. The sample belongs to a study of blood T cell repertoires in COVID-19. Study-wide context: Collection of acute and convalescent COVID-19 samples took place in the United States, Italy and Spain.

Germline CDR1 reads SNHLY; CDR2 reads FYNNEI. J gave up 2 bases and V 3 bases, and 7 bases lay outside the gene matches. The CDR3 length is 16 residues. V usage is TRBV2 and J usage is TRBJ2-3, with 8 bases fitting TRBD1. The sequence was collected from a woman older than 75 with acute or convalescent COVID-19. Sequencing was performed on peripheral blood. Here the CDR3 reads CASSELRGQDTDTQYF. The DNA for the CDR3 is TGTGCCAGCAGTGAGCTCAGGGGGCAAGACACAGATACGCAGTATTTT. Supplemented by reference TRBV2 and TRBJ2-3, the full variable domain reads EPEVTQTPSHQVTQMGQEVILRCVPISNHLYFYWYRQILGQKVEFLVSFYNNEISEKSEIFDDQFSVERPDGSNFTLKIRSTKLEDSAMYFCASSELRGQDTDTQYFGPGTRLTVL.